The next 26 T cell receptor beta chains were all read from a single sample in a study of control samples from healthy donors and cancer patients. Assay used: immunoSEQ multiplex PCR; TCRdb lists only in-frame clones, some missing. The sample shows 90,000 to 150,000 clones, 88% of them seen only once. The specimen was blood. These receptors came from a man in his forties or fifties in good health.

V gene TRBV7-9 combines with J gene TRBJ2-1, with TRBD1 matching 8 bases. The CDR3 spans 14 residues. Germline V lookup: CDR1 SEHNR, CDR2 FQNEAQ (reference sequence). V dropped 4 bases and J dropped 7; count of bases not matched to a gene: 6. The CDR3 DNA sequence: TGTGCCAGCAGCTCCCGGGACAGGTTAAATGAGCAGTTCTTC. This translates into CASSSRDRLNEQFF.

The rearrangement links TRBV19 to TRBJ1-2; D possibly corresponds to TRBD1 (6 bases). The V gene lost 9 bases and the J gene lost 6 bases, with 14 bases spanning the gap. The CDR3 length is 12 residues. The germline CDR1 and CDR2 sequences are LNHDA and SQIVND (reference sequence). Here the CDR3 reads CASVWGPNGYTF. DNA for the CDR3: TGTGCCAGCGTGTGGGGGCCGAATGGCTACACCTTC.

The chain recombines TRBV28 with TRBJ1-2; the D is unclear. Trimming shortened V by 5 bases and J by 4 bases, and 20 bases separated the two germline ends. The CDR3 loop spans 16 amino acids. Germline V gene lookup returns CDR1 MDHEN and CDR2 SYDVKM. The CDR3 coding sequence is TGTGCCAGCAGTACGGCGTGGGGTACGCTTAGCTATGGCTACACCTTC. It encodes CASSTAWGTLSYGYTF.

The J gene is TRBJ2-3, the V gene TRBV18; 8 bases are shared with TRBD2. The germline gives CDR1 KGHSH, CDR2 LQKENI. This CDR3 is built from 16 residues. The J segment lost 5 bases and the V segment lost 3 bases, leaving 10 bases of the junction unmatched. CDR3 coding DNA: TGTGCCAGCTCACCCGATCTCGCGGGGGGAAAAGATACGCAGTATTTT. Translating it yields CASSPDLAGGKDTQYF.

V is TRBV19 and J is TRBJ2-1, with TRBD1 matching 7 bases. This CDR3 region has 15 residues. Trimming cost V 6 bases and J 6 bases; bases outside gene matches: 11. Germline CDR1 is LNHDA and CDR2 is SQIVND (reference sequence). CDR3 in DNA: TGTGCCAGTAGGCCGGGACAGCTTCCAACCAATGAGCAGTTCTTC. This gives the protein CASRPGQLPTNEQFF.

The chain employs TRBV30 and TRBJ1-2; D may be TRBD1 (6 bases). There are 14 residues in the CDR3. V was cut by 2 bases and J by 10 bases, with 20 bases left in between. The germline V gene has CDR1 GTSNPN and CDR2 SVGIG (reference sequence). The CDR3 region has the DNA TGTGCCTGGAGTTCCGGGGGCAGCGGAAAGGACTACACCTTC. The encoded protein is CAWSSGGSGKDYTF.

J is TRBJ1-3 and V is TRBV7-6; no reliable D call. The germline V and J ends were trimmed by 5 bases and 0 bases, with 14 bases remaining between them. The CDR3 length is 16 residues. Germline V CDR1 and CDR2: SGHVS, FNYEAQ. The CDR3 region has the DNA TGTGCCAGCAGCCTACCTAGGGTCGCCTCTGGAAACACCATATATTTT. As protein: CASSLPRVASGNTIYF.

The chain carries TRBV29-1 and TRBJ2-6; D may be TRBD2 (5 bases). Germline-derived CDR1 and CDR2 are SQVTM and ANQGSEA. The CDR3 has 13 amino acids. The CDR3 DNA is TGCACCGCTATCGGGGTCGGGGCCAACGTCCTGACTTTC. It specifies CTAIGVGANVLTF. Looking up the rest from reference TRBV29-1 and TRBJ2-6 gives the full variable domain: SAVISQKPSRDICQRGTSLTIQCQVDSQVTMMFWYRQQPGQSLTLIATANQGSEATYESGFVIDKFPISRPNLTFSTLTVSNMSPEDSSIYLCTAIGVGANVLTFGAGSRLTVL.

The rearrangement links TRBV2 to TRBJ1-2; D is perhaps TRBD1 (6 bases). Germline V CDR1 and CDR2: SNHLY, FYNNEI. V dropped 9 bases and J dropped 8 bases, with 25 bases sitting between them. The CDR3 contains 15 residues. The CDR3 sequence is CARFLNRDGEKGYTF. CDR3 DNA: TGTGCCAGGTTCCTCAACAGGGACGGTGAGAAGGGCTACACCTTC.

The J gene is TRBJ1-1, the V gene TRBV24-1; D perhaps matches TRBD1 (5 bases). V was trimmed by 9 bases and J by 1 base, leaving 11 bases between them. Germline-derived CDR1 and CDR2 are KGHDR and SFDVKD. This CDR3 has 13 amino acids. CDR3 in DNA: TGTGCCACCCGAAGGGGCACGAACACTGAAGCTTTCTTT. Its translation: CATRRGTNTEAFF.

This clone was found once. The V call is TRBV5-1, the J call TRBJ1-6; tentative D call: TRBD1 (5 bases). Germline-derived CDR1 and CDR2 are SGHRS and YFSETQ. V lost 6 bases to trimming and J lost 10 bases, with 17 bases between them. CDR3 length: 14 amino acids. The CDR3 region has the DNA TGCGCCAGCACCGACAGAGGGACCCACTCACCCCTCCACTTT. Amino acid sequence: CASTDRGTHSPLHF.

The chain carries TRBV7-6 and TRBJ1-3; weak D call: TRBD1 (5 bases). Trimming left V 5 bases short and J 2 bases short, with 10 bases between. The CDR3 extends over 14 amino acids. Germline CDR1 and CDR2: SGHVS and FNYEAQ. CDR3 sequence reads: CASSQRGAGNTIYF. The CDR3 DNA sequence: TGTGCCAGCAGCCAGAGGGGAGCTGGAAACACCATATATTTT.

Written as DNA, the CDR3 is TGTGCCAGCAGCTTAGTGGCGGGGGCTTTAAGCGAGCAGTACTTC. Protein sequence: CASSLVAGALSEQYF. V is TRBV7-2 and J is TRBJ2-7; D perhaps matches TRBD2 (7 bases). Germline V gene sequence: CDR1 SGHTA, CDR2 FQGNSA. The length of the CDR3 is 15 residues. Trimming took 1 base from V and 6 from J, leaving 16 bases between them.

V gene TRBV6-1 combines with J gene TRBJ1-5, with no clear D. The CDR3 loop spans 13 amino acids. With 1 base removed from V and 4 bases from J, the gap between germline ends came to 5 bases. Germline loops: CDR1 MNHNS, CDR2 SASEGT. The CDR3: CASSEVRNQPQHF. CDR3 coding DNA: TGTGCCAGCAGTGAAGTGCGGAATCAGCCCCAGCATTTT.

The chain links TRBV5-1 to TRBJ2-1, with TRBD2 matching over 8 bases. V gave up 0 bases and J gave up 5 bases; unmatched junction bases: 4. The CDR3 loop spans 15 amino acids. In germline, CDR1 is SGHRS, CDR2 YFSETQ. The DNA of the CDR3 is TGCGCCAGCAGCTTGGATAGCGGGGACAACAATGAGCAGTTCTTC. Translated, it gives CASSLDSGDNNEQFF.

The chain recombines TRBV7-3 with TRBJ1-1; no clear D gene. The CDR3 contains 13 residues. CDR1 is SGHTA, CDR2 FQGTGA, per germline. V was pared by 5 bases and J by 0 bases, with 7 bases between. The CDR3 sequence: CASSLLMNTEAFF. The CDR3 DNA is TGTGCCAGCAGCCTCCTCATGAACACTGAAGCTTTCTTT.

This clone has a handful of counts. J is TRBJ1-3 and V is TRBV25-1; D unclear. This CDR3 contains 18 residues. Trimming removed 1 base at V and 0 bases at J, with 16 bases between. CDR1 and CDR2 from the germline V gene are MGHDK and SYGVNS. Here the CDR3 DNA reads TGTGCCAGCAGTGAATCAAGGAAGGGTACAATCTCTGGAAACACCATATATTTT. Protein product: CASSESRKGTISGNTIYF.

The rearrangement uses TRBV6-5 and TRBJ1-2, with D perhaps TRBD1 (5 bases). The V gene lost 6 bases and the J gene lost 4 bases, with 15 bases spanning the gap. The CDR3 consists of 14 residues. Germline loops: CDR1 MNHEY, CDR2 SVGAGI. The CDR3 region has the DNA TGTGCCAGCAGCTCAGGGACCCTCCGCTATGGCTACACCTTC. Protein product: CASSSGTLRYGYTF.

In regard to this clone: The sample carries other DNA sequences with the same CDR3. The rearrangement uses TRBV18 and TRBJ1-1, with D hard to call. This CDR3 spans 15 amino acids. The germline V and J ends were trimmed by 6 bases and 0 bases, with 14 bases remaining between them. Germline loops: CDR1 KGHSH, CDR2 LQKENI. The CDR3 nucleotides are TGTGCCAGCTCGCCCGGTCAGAACATGAACACTGAAGCTTTCTTT. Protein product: CASSPGQNMNTEAFF.

CDR3 nucleotide sequence: TGTGCCAGCAGTGAAGGCCCGATATGGAGCACTGAAGCTTTCTTT. Translation gives CASSEGPIWSTEAFF. This sequence joins TRBV2 and TRBJ1-1; D is ambiguous. Germline CDR1 SNHLY, CDR2 FYNNEI. This CDR3 comprises 15 residues. V lost 1 base and J 4 bases, leaving 13 bases between the germline ends.

The DNA of the CDR3 is TGTGCCAGCAGCCCCCCTAGCAACTACACCTTC. The encoded protein is CASSPPSNYTF. The gene calls are TRBV14 and TRBJ1-2; D is unresolved. Deletions cut 4 bases from V and 10 bases from J, with 10 bases between. The CDR3 covers 11 residues. Looked up from germline, CDR1 is SGHDN and CDR2 is FVKESK.

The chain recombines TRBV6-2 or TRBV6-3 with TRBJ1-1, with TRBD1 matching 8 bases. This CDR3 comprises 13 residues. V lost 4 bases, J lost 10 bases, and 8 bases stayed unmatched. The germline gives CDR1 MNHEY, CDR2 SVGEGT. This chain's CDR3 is CASSSQTGEGAFF. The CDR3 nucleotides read TGTGCCAGCAGTTCCCAGACAGGGGAAGGAGCTTTCTTT.

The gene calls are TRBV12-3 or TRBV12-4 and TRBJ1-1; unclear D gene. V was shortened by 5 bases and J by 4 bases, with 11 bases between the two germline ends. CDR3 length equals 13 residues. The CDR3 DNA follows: TGTGCCAGCAGTGCCGGGAGGAGCACTGAAGCTTTCTTT. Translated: CASSAGRSTEAFF.

DNA of the CDR3: TGTGCCAGCAGCACCTGGACAGGGAACAATCTACGCGAGCAGTACTTC. It encodes CASSTWTGNNLREQYF. This chain links TRBV7-9 with TRBJ2-7; 8 bases align to TRBD1. V lost 5 bases and J lost 6; bases outside the gene matches: 15. CDR3 length: 16 amino acids. Germline assignment: CDR1 SEHNR and CDR2 FQNEAQ (reference sequence).

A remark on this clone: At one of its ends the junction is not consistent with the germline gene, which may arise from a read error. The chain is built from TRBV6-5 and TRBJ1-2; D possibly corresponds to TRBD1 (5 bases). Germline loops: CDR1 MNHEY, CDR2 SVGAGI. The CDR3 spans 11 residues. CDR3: CASSLPGLRIF. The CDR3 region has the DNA TGTGCCAGCAGCCTACCGGGACTTCGGATCTTC.

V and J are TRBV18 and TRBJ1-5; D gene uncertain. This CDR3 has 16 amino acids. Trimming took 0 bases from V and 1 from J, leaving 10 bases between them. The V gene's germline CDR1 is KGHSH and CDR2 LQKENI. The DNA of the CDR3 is TGTGCCAGCTCACCACCGGCGGTGAGCAGCAATCAGCCCCAGCATTTT. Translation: CASSPPAVSSNQPQHF.